One and the same sample provided the 20 T cell receptor beta chains below, sequenced in a study of cytomegalovirus exposure and HLA in healthy donors (dated 2017 in TCRdb). Receptor amplification or capture employed the immunoSEQ multiplex PCR assay. For the multiplex PCR, a mixture combining 60 forward primers for TCR Vbeta segments and 13 reverse primers for TCR Jbeta segments was used. This is the immuneACCESS table as TCRdb keeps it, with only in-frame sequences that have V and J called. A part of the clones is gone; compared with another copy, unresolved V genes explain less than half, and the rest is unexplained. Recorded for this sample are around 300,000 clones; over 85% of them occurred a single time. The ten top clones hold approximately 2.4% of the sample. The material sequenced was PBMCs. These receptors were obtained from a woman younger than 30 in good health and CMV-seronegative.

The CDR3 here is CASSTTGGGQETQYF. The CDR3 DNA reads as TGTGCCAGCAGCACCACAGGGGGGGGACAAGAGACCCAGTACTTC. The chain joins TRBV11-3 to TRBJ2-5; possibly TRBD1 for D (8 bases). In germline, CDR1 is SGHNT, CDR2 YENEEA. CDR3 length: 15 residues. Between the trimmed V and J ends, which lost 5 bases and 2 bases, there was a span of 15 bases.

The chain couples TRBV29-1 to TRBJ2-7; TRBD1 aligns across 9 bases. Germline V gene lookup returns CDR1 SQVTM and CDR2 ANQGSEA. The CDR3 totals 14 residues. The V segment lost 2 bases and the J segment 4 bases; nucleotides outside the gene matches: 6. CDR3 coding DNA: TGCAGCGTTGAAATAAGGGGACAGGGTTACGAGCAGTACTTC. Its translation: CSVEIRGQGYEQYF.

This sequence joins TRBV25-1 and TRBJ2-3, with 9 nucleotides matching TRBD2. Germline V gene lookup returns CDR1 MGHDK and CDR2 SYGVNS. The CDR3 extends over 16 amino acids. V lost 5 bases, J lost 0 bases, and 6 bases stayed unmatched. The CDR3 here is CASSWASGASTDTQYF. CDR3 DNA: TGTGCCAGCAGTTGGGCTAGCGGGGCAAGCACAGATACGCAGTATTTT. Filled out from reference TRBV25-1 and TRBJ2-3, the complete variable domain reads EADIYQTPRYLVIGTGKKITLECSQTMGHDKMYWYQQDPGMELHLIHYSYGVNSTEKGDLSSESTVSRIRTEHFPLTLESARPSHTSQYLCASSWASGASTDTQYFGPGTRLTVL.

The rearrangement joins TRBV19 to TRBJ2-7; 7 bases line up with TRBD1. The germline gives CDR1 LNHDA, CDR2 SQIVND (reference sequence). The CDR3 loop spans 16 amino acids. J was trimmed by 2 bases and V by 6 bases; bases with no gene match: 13. This CDR3 is CASSSFTQGITYEQYF. The CDR3 region has the DNA TGTGCCAGTAGCTCCTTCACACAGGGGATCACCTACGAGCAGTACTTC.

V is TRBV6-5 and J is TRBJ2-1; D unresolved. Trimming stripped 5 bases from V and 4 bases from J, with 12 bases between. Germline CDR1 is MNHEY and CDR2 is SVGAGI. The CDR3 runs 14 residues. The CDR3 region is CASSKPIEYNEQFF. The CDR3 DNA follows: TGTGCCAGCAGTAAACCTATAGAATACAATGAGCAGTTCTTC.

The V gene is TRBV19, the J gene TRBJ1-1; 7 bases fit TRBD1. V trimming: 3 bases; J trimming: 0 bases; junction bases outside the gene matches: 4. The V gene's germline CDR1 is LNHDA and CDR2 SQIVND (reference sequence). The CDR3 is 15 residues long. The CDR3: CASSILGQMNTEAFF. DNA for the CDR3: TGTGCCAGTAGTATCTTGGGACAGATGAACACTGAAGCTTTCTTT.

The CDR3, as DNA: TGTGCCAGCAGGGAGTACGGCGGTAAAGGCTACACCTTC. This encodes CASREYGGKGYTF. The chain employs TRBV6-5 and TRBJ1-2; D is ambiguous. The V gene's germline CDR1 is MNHEY and CDR2 SVGAGI. Trimming pared 6 bases from V and 8 bases from J, leaving 16 bases between. The CDR3 has 13 amino acids.

The J gene is TRBJ2-7, the V gene TRBV13; the match to TRBD1 covers 8 bases. There are 14 residues in the CDR3. Germline V gene sequence: CDR1 PRHDT, CDR2 FYEKMQ (reference sequence). The V gene end was trimmed by 5 bases and the J gene end by 5 bases; junction bases not matched to a gene: 8. In DNA form, the CDR3 reads TGTGCCAGCAGCCGGGGGCAGGGGGCTGACGAGCAGTACTTC. This encodes CASSRGQGADEQYF.

About this clone: Other DNA sequences within the sample encode an identical CDR3. The V and J genes are TRBV5-1 and TRBJ2-5; 7 bases are a match to TRBD2. Germline values: CDR1 SGHRS, CDR2 YFSETQ. Trimming removed 5 bases from V and 7 bases from J; junction bases left unmatched: 17. This CDR3 contains 16 residues. CDR3 sequence reads: CASRLSPAGLEGTQYF. The CDR3 DNA is TGCGCCAGCAGATTGTCCCCAGCGGGGCTGGAGGGGACCCAGTACTTC. The whole variable domain, remainder taken from reference TRBV5-1 and TRBJ2-5, is KAGVTQTPRYLIKTRGQQVTLSCSPISGHRSVSWYQQTPGQGLQFLFEYFSETQRNKGNFPGRFSGRQFSNSRSEMNVSTLELGDSALYLCASRLSPAGLEGTQYFGPGTRLLVL.

V gene TRBV30 combines with J gene TRBJ1-5; TRBD1 might be the D (5 bases). The CDR3 is made up of 13 amino acids. Germline V lookup: CDR1 GTSNPN, CDR2 SVGIG (reference sequence). With 2 bases removed from V and 7 bases from J, the gap between germline ends came to 12 bases. CDR3 in DNA: TGTGCCTGGAGTCCCTCGGGGGAACAGCCCCAGCATTTT. This translates into CAWSPSGEQPQHF.

The chain is built from TRBV10-1 and TRBJ1-2, with TRBD1 matching 7 bases. Germline assignment: CDR1 WNHNN and CDR2 SYGVQD (reference sequence). V dropped 8 bases and J dropped 6; count of bases not matched to a gene: 12. The CDR3 extends over 14 amino acids. The CDR3 loop is CASSRTNRGHGYTF. Here the CDR3 DNA reads TGCGCCAGCTCAAGAACCAACAGGGGACATGGCTACACCTTC.

The sample holds one count of this clone. CDR3: CASSGQGGREKLFF. The CDR3 DNA is TGCGCCAGCAGCGGCCAGGGGGGACGTGAAAAACTGTTTTTT. J is TRBJ1-4 and V is TRBV5-1; TRBD1 matches 7 bases. The germline V gene encodes CDR1 SGHRS and CDR2 YFSETQ. The CDR3 totals 14 residues. V dropped 4 bases and J dropped 7; count of bases not matched to a gene: 7.

The chain joins TRBV5-5 to TRBJ1-2; D not resolved. V was shortened by 4 bases and J by 3 bases, with 10 bases between the two germline ends. This CDR3 comprises 13 residues. Germline lookup yields CDR1 SGHKS and CDR2 YYEKEE (reference sequence). The CDR3 DNA reads as TGTGCCAGCAGCCCCACAGTTTACTATGGCTACACCTTC. It is translated as CASSPTVYYGYTF.

This rearrangement joins TRBV2 to TRBJ1-3; TRBD1 matches 9 bases. The CDR3 loop spans 14 amino acids. Germline CDR1 reads SNHLY; CDR2 reads FYNNEI. The J segment lost 8 bases and the V segment lost 5 bases, leaving 7 bases of the junction unmatched. The CDR3 nucleotides read TGTGCCAGCAGTCCGGGACAGGGAAGACACACCATATATTTT. This translates into CASSPGQGRHTIYF.

On this clone: At one of its ends the junction is not consistent with the germline gene, which may arise from a read error. The chain carries TRBV7-7 and TRBJ2-1; 7 bases fit TRBD2. Germline loops: CDR1 SSHAT, CDR2 FNYEAQ (reference sequence). The CDR3 totals 16 residues. The CDR3, as DNA: TGTGCTAGCAGCTTAGGCGAGGGGAGGGGTTACAATGAGCAGTTCTTC. Protein product: CASSLGEGRGYNEQFF.

Concerning this clone itself: Other DNA sequences in the same sample also yield this CDR3. The J gene is TRBJ2-6, the V gene TRBV9; D remains unclear. The germline V gene has CDR1 SGDLS and CDR2 YYNGEE. The ends were cut back, 2 bases at V and 0 bases at J, with 3 bases in the middle. CDR3 size: 14 residues. CDR3 loop: CASSVLSGANVLTF. The CDR3 DNA is TGTGCCAGCAGCGTCCTCTCTGGGGCCAACGTCCTGACTTTC.

CDR3: CASSLTNEKLFF. The CDR3 DNA follows: TGTGCCAGCAGTCTAACTAATGAAAAACTGTTTTTT. The rearrangement uses TRBV6-1 and TRBJ1-4; no firm D call. V lost 5 bases, J lost 1 base, and 2 bases lay in between. The CDR3 has 12 amino acids. CDR1 is MNHNS and CDR2 is SASEGT in the germline V gene.

The rearrangement joins TRBV5-1 to TRBJ2-7, with 10 positions matching TRBD1. The CDR3 length is 13 residues. Germline V gene sequence: CDR1 SGHRS, CDR2 YFSETQ. The trim removed 3 bases at V and 3 bases at J, leaving 0 bases unmatched. CDR3 DNA sequence: TGCGCCAGCAGCTGGACAGGGGGCTACGAGCAGTACTTC. Translation: CASSWTGGYEQYF.

V gene TRBV5-6 combines with J gene TRBJ2-7; 10 bases are a match to TRBD2. The CDR3 has 16 residues. The V gene's germline CDR1 is SGHDT and CDR2 YYEEEE. With V trimmed by 4 bases and J by 1 base, 8 bases remained unmatched. CDR3 protein: CASSRPLAGVSYEQYF. The CDR3 nucleotides are TGTGCCAGCAGCCGCCCTCTAGCGGGGGTATCCTACGAGCAGTACTTC.

This clone was detected once. The chain has TRBV2 and TRBJ1-1; 7 bases line up with TRBD1. The germline gives CDR1 SNHLY, CDR2 FYNNEI. The length of the CDR3 is 14 residues. Trimming at V came to 6 bases and at J to 0 bases, leaving 4 bases not matched to a gene. The CDR3 sequence is CASRDGTVNTEAFF. Here the CDR3 DNA reads TGTGCCAGCAGGGACGGGACAGTGAACACTGAAGCTTTCTTT.